The source of this T cell receptor (beta chain) is a study of control samples from healthy donors and cancer patients. Libraries were prepared by immunoSEQ multiplex PCR; TCRdb keeps only in-frame clonotypes and omits some of them. Of 110,000 or so clones listed, about 83% are singletons. This clone was detected a few times. Germline V gene lookup returns CDR1 MDHEN and CDR2 SYDVKM. V was cut by 2 bases and J by 12 bases, with 16 bases left in between. CDR3 length equals 14 residues. The clonotype originates from a man aged 25 to 45 in good health. The sample consisted of blood. The chain links TRBV28 to TRBJ1-4; weak D call: TRBD1 (5 bases). The CDR3 DNA follows: TGTGCCAGCAGTTTAGCAACCGGTAGGGGTGAACTGTTTTTT. This sequence encodes CASSLATGRGELFF.